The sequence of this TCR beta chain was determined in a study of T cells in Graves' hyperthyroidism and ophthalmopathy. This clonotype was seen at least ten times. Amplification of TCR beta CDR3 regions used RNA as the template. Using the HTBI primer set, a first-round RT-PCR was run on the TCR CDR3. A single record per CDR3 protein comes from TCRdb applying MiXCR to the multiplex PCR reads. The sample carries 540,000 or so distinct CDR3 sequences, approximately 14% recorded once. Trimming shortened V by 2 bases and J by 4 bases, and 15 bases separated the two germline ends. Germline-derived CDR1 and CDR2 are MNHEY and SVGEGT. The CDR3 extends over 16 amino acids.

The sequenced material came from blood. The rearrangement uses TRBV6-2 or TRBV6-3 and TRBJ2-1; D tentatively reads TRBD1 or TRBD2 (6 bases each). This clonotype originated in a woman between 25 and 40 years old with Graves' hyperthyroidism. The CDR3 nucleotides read TGTGCCAGCAGTTACCTGGAGGGGGGCCTTTACAATGAGCAGTTCTTC. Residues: CASSYLEGGLYNEQFF.